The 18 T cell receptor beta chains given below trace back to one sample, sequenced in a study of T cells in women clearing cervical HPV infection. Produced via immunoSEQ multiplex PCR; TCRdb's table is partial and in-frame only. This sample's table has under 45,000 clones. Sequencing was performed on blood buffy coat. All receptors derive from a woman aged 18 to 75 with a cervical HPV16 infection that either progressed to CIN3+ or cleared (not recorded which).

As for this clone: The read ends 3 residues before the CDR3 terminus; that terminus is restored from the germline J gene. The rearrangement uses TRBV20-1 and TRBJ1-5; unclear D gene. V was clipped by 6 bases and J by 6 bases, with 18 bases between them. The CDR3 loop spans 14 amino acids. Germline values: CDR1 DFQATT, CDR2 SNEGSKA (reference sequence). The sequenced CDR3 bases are TGCAGTGCCCAAGAGGATGATGGGCTTCAGCCC. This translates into CSAQEDDGLQP. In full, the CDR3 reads CSAQEDDGLQPQHF.

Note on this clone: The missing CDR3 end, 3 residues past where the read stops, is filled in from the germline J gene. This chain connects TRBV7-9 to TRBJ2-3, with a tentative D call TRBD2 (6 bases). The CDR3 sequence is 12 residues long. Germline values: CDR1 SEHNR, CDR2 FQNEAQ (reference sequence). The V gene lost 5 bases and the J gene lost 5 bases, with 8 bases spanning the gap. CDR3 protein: CASSVSGDTQYF. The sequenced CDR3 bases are TGTGCCAGCAGCGTTAGCGGAGATACG.

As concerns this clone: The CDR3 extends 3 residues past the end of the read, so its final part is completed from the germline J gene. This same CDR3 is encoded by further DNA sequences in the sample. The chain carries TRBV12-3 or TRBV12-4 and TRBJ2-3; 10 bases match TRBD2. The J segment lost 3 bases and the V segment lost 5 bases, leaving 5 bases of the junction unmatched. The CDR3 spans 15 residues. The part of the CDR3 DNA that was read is TGTGCCAGCAGTCCCCTAGCGGGGGATACAGATACG. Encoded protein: CASSPLAGDTDT. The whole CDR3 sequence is CASSPLAGDTDTQYF.

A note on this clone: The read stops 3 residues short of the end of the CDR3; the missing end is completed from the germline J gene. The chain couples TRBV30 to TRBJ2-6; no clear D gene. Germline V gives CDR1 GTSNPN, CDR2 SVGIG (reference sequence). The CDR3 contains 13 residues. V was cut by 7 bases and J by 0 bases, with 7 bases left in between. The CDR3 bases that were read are TGTGCCTCAGACACCTCTGGGGCCAACGTC. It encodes CASDTSGANV. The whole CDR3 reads CASDTSGANVLTF.

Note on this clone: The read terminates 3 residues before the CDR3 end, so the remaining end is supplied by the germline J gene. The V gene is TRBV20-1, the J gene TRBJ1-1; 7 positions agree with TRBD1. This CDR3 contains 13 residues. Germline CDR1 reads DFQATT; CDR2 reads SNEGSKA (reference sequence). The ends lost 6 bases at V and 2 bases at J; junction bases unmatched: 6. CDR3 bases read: TGCAGTGCCCGGGACAGCGTAAACACTGAA. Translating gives CSARDSVNTE. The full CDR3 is CSARDSVNTEAFF.

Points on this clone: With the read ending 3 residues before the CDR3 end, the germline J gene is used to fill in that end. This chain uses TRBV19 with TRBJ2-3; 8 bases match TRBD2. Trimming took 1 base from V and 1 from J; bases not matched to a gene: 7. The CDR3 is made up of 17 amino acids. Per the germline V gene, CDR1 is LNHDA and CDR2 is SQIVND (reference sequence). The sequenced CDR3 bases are TGTGCCAGTAGTATAGGGTCTCCGGGACTAGGCACAGATACG. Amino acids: CASSIGSPGLGTDT. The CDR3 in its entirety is CASSIGSPGLGTDTQYF.

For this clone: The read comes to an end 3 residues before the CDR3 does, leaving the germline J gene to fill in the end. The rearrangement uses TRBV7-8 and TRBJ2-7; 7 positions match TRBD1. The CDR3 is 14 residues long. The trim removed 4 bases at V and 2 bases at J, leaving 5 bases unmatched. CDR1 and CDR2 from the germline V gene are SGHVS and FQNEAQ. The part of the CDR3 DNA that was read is TGTGCCAGCAGCTCGACAGGGATCCCCTACGAG. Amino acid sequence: CASSSTGIPYE. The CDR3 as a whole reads CASSSTGIPYEQYF. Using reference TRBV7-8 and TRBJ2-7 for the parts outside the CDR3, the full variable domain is GAGVSQSPRYKVAKRGQDVALRCDPISGHVSLFWYQQALGQGPEFLTYFQNEAQLDKSGLPSDRFFAERPEGSVSTLKIQRTQQEDSAVYLCASSSTGIPYEQYFGPGTRLTVT.

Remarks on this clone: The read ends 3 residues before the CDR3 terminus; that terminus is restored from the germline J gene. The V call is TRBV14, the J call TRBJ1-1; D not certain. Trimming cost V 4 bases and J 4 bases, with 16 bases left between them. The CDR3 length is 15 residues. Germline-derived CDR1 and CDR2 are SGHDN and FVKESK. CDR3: CASSPFVGVGTEAFF. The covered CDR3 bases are TGTGCCAGCAGCCCTTTTGTGGGCGTTGGCACTGAA. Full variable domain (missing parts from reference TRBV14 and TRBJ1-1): EAGVTQFPSHSVIEKGQTVTLRCDPISGHDNLYWYRRVMGKEIKFLLHFVKESKQDESGMPNNRFLAERTGGTYSTLKVQPAELEDSGVYFCASSPFVGVGTEAFFGQGTRLTVV.

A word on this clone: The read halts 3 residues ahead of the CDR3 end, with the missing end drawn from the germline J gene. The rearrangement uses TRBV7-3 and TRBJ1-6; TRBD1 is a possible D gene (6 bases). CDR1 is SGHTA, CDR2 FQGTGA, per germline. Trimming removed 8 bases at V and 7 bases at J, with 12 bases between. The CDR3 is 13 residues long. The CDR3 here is CASGVQGNSPLHF. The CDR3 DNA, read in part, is TGTGCCAGCGGAGTGCAGGGGAATTCACCC.

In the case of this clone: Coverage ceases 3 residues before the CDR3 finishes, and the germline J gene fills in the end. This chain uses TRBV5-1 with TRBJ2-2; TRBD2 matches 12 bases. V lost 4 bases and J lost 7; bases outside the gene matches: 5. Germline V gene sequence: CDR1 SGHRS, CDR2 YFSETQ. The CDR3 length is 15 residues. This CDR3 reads CASSPRTSGVGELFF. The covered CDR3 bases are TGCGCCAGCAGCCCCAGGACTAGCGGGGTCGGGGAG.

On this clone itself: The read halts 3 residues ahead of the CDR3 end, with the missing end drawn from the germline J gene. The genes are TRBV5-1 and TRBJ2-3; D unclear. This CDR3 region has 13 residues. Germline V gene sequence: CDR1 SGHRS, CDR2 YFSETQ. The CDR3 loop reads CASSLEGTETQYF. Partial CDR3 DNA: TGCGCCAGCAGCTTGGAGGGTACCGAGACG.

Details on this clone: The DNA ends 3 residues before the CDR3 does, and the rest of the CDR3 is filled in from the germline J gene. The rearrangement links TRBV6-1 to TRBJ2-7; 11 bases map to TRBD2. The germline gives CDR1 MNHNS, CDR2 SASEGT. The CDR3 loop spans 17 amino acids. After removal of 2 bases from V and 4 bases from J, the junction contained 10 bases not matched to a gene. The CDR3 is CASSEQITGLAVYEQYF. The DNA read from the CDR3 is TGTGCCAGCAGTGAACAAATTACGGGACTAGCGGTTTACGAG.

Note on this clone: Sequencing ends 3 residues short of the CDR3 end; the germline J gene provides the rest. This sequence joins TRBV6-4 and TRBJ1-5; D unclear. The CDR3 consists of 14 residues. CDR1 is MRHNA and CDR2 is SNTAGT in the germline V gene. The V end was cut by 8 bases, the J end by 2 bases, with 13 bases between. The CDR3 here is CASPFGVRNQPQHF. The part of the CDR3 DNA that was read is TGTGCCAGCCCTTTCGGGGTGCGCAATCAGCCC.

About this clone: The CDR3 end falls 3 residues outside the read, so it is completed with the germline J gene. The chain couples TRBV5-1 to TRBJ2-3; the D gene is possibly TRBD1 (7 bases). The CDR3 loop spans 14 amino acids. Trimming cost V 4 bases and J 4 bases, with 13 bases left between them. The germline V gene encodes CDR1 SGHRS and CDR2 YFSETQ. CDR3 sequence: CASSLGGGPDTQYF. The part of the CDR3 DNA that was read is TGCGCCAGCAGCCTCGGAGGGGGCCCAGATACG.

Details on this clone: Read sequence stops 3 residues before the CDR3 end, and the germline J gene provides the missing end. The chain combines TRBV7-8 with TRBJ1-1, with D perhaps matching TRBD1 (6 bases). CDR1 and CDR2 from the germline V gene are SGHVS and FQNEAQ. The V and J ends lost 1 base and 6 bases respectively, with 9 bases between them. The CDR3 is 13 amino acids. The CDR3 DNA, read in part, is TGTGCCAGCAGCTTAGTCAGGGGCGCTGAA. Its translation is CASSLVRGAE. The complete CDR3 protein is CASSLVRGAEAFF.

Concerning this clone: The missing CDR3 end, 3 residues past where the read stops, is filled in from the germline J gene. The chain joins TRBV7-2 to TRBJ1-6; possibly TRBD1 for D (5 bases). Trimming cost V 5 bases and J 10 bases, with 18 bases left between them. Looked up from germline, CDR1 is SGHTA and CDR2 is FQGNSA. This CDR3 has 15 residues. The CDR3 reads CASSTDGGFKSPLHF. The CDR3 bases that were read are TGTGCCAGCAGCACTGACGGGGGGTTTAAGTCACCC. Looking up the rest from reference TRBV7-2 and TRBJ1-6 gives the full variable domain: GAGVSQSPSNKVTEKGKDVELRCDPISGHTALYWYRQSLGQGLEFLIYFQGNSAPDKSGLPSDRFSAERTGGSVSTLTIQRTQQEDSAVYLCASSTDGGFKSPLHFGNGTRLTVT.

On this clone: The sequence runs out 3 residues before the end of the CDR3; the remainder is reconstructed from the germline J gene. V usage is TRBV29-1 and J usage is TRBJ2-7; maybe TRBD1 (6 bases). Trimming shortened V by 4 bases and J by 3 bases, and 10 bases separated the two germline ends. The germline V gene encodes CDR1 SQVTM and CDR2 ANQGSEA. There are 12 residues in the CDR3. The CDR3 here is CSVVKGVYEQYF. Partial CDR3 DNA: TGCAGCGTTGTAAAGGGGGTCTACGAG.

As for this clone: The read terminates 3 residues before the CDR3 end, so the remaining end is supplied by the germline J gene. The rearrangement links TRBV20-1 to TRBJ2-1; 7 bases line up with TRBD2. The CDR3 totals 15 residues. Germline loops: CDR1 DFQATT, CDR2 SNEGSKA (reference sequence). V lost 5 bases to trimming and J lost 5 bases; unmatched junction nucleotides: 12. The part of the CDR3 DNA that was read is TGCAGTGCTGTCGGCGGCGGGAGAATAAACAATGAG. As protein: CSAVGGGRINNE. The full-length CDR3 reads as CSAVGGGRINNEQFF.